This is a list of T cell receptor beta chains from one sample in a study of T cell responses to AZD1222 COVID-19 vaccine. Generated by immunoSEQ multiplex PCR, the TCRdb table keeps only in-frame clones and is missing some. The sample lists around 91,000 clones; roughly 90% were seen once. The specimen comprised peripheral blood, sampled on day 0 of AZD1222 vaccination. These receptor sequences come from an adult in good health. CDR3s include the opening cysteine and the closing phenylalanine or tryptophan. A D gene is named only where the DNA matches it firmly. Clone size is given for some rows only: seen once, a few or many times, or a class if the clone is expanded.

d_gene	v_gene	j_gene	abundance	CDR3nt	CDR3aa
-	TRBV6-5	TRBJ2-7	-	TGTGCCAGCAGTTACTCACGGGGGCACTACGAGCAGTACTTC	CASSYSRGHYEQYF
-	TRBV3-1/TRBV3-2	TRBJ1-1	-	TGTGCCAGCAGTGGGCCGGGGAACACTGAAGCTTTCTTT	CASSGPGNTEAFF
-	TRBV7-3	TRBJ1-2	-	TGTGCCAGCAGCTCCCGGGGGGGCTATGGCTACACCTTC	CASSSRGGYGYTF
-	TRBV5-8	TRBJ2-3	-	TGTGCCAGCAAAGATACGCAGTATTTT	CASKDTQYF
-	TRBV16	TRBJ1-1	-	TGTGCCAGCAGCCAATTCACAGCCGAAGCTTTCTTT	CASSQFTAEAFF
-	TRBV19	TRBJ2-7	-	TGTGCCAGTAGTGCGGGGGAGGGGGCCAGGTACGAGCAGTACTTC	CASSAGEGARYEQYF
-	TRBV7-9	TRBJ1-3	-	TGTGCCAGCGCACCCGGGACAAGCTCTGGAAACACCATATATTTT	CASAPGTSSGNTIYF
-	TRBV7-2	TRBJ2-1	-	TGTGCCAGCAGCTTCAGTCAGGGGGGGAATGAGCAGTTCTTC	CASSFSQGGNEQFF
-	TRBV7-2	TRBJ1-2	-	TGTGCCAGCAGCCGGCCGGGGGGGGATGGCTACACCTTC	CASSRPGGDGYTF
-	TRBV4-2	TRBJ2-3	-	TGTGCCAGCAGCCAAGAACGGCGGACCACAGATACGCAGTATTTT	CASSQERRTTDTQYF
-	TRBV10-3	TRBJ1-5	-	TGTGCCATCAGTGCGACCATTACTAATCAGCCCCAGCATTTT	CAISATITNQPQHF
-	TRBV27	TRBJ2-7	-	TGTGCCAGCAGCTCCCCTCGCGGGACGGCCTCTTCCGGAGAGCAGTACTTC	CASSSPRGTASSGEQYF
TRBD2	TRBV7-9	TRBJ2-7	few	TGTGCCAGCAGCCCTTCTAGCGGCCACTACGAGCAGTACTTC	CASSPSSGHYEQYF
-	TRBV27	TRBJ1-2	-	TGTGCCAGCAGTTTGCAGGCGGGCGTATTTTACTATGGCTACACCTTC	CASSLQAGVFYYGYTF
-	TRBV12-3/TRBV12-4	TRBJ2-3	few	TGTGCCAGCAGTTTAAATCGGGTCGATACGCAGTATTTT	CASSLNRVDTQYF
-	TRBV5-1	TRBJ2-1	few	TGCGCCAGCAGCTCGCGGGTGGACAATGAGCAGTTCTTC	CASSSRVDNEQFF